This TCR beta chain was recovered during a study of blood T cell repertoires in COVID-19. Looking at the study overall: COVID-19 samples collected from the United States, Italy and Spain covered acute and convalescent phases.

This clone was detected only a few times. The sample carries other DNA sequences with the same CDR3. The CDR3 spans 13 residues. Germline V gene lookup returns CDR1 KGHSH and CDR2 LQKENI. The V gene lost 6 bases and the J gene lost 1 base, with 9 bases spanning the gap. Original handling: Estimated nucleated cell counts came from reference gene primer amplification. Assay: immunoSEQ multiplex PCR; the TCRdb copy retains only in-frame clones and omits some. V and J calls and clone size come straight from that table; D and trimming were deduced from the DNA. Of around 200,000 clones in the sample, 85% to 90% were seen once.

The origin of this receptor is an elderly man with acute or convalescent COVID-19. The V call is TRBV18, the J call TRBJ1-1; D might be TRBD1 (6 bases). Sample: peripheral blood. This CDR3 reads CASSSQGNTEAFF. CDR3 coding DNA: TGTGCCAGCTCGTCACAGGGGAACACTGAAGCTTTCTTT.